Listed below are T cell receptor beta chains from one sample, sequenced in a study of T cells in Graves' hyperthyroidism and ophthalmopathy. Each CDR3 protein is one row after TCRdb ran MiXCR on the multiplex PCR reads. Altogether approximately 570,000 distinct CDR3 sequences are present, around 20% being singletons, with the ten largest covering about 50%. Sequenced sample: blood. The origin of the receptors is a man in his forties with Graves' ophthalmopathy. CDR3s include the opening cysteine and the closing phenylalanine or tryptophan. The D gene is left open where the match is weak. A row's size may be missing; if present it is once, few, many or a size class.

V	J	size	D	CDR3	DNA
TRBV12-3/TRBV12-4	TRBJ2-2	many	-	CASSLARLTSKGELFF	TGTGCCAGCAGTTTAGCGCGCCTGACCTCTAAGGGGGAGCTGTTTTTT
TRBV6-5	TRBJ2-1	-	-	CASSYPSGNEQFF	TGTGCCAGCAGTTACCCCTCGGGGAATGAGCAGTTCTTC
TRBV13	TRBJ2-3	-	TRBD1	CASSRPQGSVADTQYF	TGTGCCAGCAGCCGGCCACAGGGGAGCGTGGCAGATACGCAGTATTTT
TRBV11-2	TRBJ2-5	few	-	CASSLDWETQYF	TGTGCCAGCAGCTTAGATTGGGAGACCCAGTACTTC
TRBV7-9	TRBJ2-7	many	-	CASSLDGQTDHEQYF	TGTGCCAGCAGCTTAGACGGTCAGACTGACCACGAGCAGTACTTC
TRBV10-3	TRBJ2-1	-	-	CAISESSLALVNEQFF	TGTGCCATCAGTGAGTCGTCACTAGCCTTAGTCAATGAGCAGTTCTTC
TRBV20-1	TRBJ1-5	-	-	CSARASPGGSQPQHF	TGCAGTGCTAGAGCTTCTCCGGGGGGGAGTCAGCCCCAGCATTTT
TRBV28	TRBJ1-2	many	-	CASSLTSALWGYTF	TGTGCCAGCAGTTTAACGTCCGCCCTATGGGGCTACACCTTC
TRBV13	TRBJ1-2	few	TRBD1	CASSFTTGSNYGYTF	TGTGCCAGCAGCTTTACGACAGGGTCAAACTATGGCTACACCTTC
TRBV7-6	TRBJ2-5	once	TRBD1	CASSSRVVGGPETQYF	TGTGCCAGCAGCTCGCGGGTGGTAGGGGGCCCGGAGACCCAGTACTTC
TRBV7-3	TRBJ2-5	-	-	CASSRNWEVGETQYF	TGTGCCAGCAGCCGCAACTGGGAGGTGGGGGAGACCCAGTACTTC
TRBV3-1	TRBJ2-2	few	-	CASSQVGLPNTGELFF	TGTGCCAGCAGCCAGGTGGGGCTTCCGAACACCGGGGAGCTGTTTTTT
TRBV11-3	TRBJ1-1	many	-	CASSFGSDTEAFF	TGTGCCAGCAGCTTTGGGAGTGACACTGAAGCTTTCTTT
TRBV12-3/TRBV12-4	TRBJ2-7	-	TRBD1	CASSYDRGREQYF	TGTGCCAGCAGTTACGACAGGGGGCGCGAGCAGTACTTC
TRBV20-1	TRBJ2-7	many	TRBD2	CSARGETSGRGEQYF	TGCAGTGCTAGAGGCGAGACTAGCGGGAGAGGCGAGCAGTACTTC
TRBV5-1	TRBJ1-2	-	TRBD1	CASSQGQGFYGYTF	TGCGCCAGCAGCCAAGGACAGGGGTTCTATGGCTACACCTTC
TRBV6-5	TRBJ1-6	few	-	CASSDSSKLHF	TGTGCCAGCAGTGATTCATCTAAGCTCCACTTT
TRBV18	TRBJ1-2	many	-	CASSPTGMVANYGYTF	TGTGCCAGCTCACCAACGGGAATGGTAGCTAACTATGGCTACACCTTC
TRBV13	TRBJ1-1	-	-	CASSFLRETTEAFF	TGTGCCAGCAGCTTCTTGAGGGAAACCACTGAAGCTTTCTTT
TRBV6-1	TRBJ1-5	-	-	CASGPGHNQPQHF	TGTGCCAGCGGACCGGGACACAATCAGCCCCAGCATTTT
TRBV18	TRBJ2-1	many	-	CASSPQNEQFF	TGTGCCAGCTCACCACAGAATGAGCAGTTCTTC
TRBV11-2	TRBJ2-1	-	-	CASSLDPLSPGTWGSYNEQFF	TGTGCCAGCAGCTTAGATCCCCTGTCTCCCGGCACCTGGGGCTCCTACAATGAGCAGTTCTTC
TRBV9	TRBJ2-1	-	-	CASNRESSYNEQFF	TGTGCCAGCAACAGGGAAAGCTCCTACAATGAGCAGTTCTTC
TRBV20-1	TRBJ2-7	-	-	CSARDVGGARDEQYF	TGCAGTGCTAGAGATGTAGGCGGGGCCCGGGACGAGCAGTACTTC
TRBV15	TRBJ2-3	many	-	CATSRDRGTDTQYF	TGTGCCACCAGCAGAGATCGGGGCACAGATACGCAGTATTTT
TRBV2	TRBJ1-4	-	-	CASSEVVGADEKLFF	TGTGCCAGCAGTGAGGTGGTGGGGGCAGATGAAAAACTGTTTTTT
TRBV28	TRBJ1-2	many	TRBD1	CASKGTGLNYGYTF	TGTGCCAGCAAGGGGACAGGGCTAAACTATGGCTACACCTTC
TRBV11-2	TRBJ2-1	-	TRBD2	CASSFPGPSGRGHEQFF	TGTGCCAGCAGCTTCCCTGGGCCTAGCGGGAGAGGGCATGAGCAGTTCTTC
TRBV6-1	TRBJ2-2	many	TRBD2	CASSPLGGRLAGELFF	TGTGCCAGCAGTCCCCTCGGCGGGAGGCTGGCCGGGGAGCTGTTTTTT
TRBV2	TRBJ2-1	many	-	CASSEAGTTDGDNEQFF	TGTGCCAGCAGTGAAGCGGGGACAACCGACGGGGACAATGAGCAGTTCTTC